This TCR beta chain came from a study of T-cell reconstitution after alpha-beta-depleted transplantation in children. This clonotype was recorded a few times. During its preparation, the TCRbeta library received unique molecular identifiers. TCRdb re-called the PCR reads through MiXCR, storing one row per CDR3 protein. The top ten hold about a tenth of the sample, which has about 270,000 distinct CDR3 sequences, roughly 9.5% seen once. Germline values: CDR1 DFQATT, CDR2 SNEGSKA (reference sequence). The V segment lost 6 bases and the J segment 2 bases; nucleotides outside the gene matches: 8. CDR3 size: 14 residues.

V is TRBV20-1 and J is TRBJ2-3; TRBD2 agrees at 7 bases. Source: PBMCs from the stem cell graft donor, taken from the stem cell graft. The TCR was taken from a human donor who donated a stem cell graft to a child with SCID. The CDR3 region has the DNA TGCAGTGCCCCCCAGCGGGGCCTCACAGATACGCAGTATTTT. Protein sequence: CSAPQRGLTDTQYF.